The source of this T cell receptor beta chain is a study of tumor-infiltrating lymphocytes in oesophageal squamous cell carcinoma. Germline V gene data show CDR1 as SGHTA and CDR2 as FQGTGA. The CDR3 loop spans 14 amino acids. Trimming shortened V by 5 bases and J by 1 base, and 11 bases separated the two germline ends. TCRdb processed the PCR reads anew with MiXCR; each CDR3 protein has one entry. Of some 16,000 distinct CDR3 sequences in the sample, roughly 49% were seen once. The TCR originated in a male donor with esophageal squamous cell carcinoma. The sample was esophageal tumor tissue. V gene TRBV7-3 combines with J gene TRBJ2-5; no reliable D call. Here the CDR3 DNA reads TGTGCCAGCAGCCCCACCGGCCTCCAAGAGACCCAGTACTTC. Protein sequence: CASSPTGLQETQYF.